This T cell receptor (beta chain) was sequenced in a study of T-cell memory formation after mild COVID-19. Looked up from germline, CDR1 is MNHEY and CDR2 is SVGEGT. This CDR3 spans 14 amino acids. V dropped 6 bases and J dropped 7; count of bases not matched to a gene: 5. This clonotype was detected many times. No antigen is known for it. Points from the study as a whole: Pre-infection memory already had some responding clones, implying cross-reactive memory joined.

TCRdb fed the 5' RACE reads into MiXCR, producing one record per CDR3 protein. The sample shows around 6,000 distinct CDR3 sequences, over 15% of them seen only once. The V and J genes are TRBV6-2 or TRBV6-3 and TRBJ1-4; TRBD1 aligns across 10 bases. The source of this sequence is an adult woman who had mild COVID-19 (a few samples of this study predate the infection). Cell type and time point are not known. Sequenced: PBMCs or a T cell subset sorted from them (not recorded which). CDR3 DNA: TGTGCCAGCAGCTTAGGACAGGGGGTTGAAAAACTGTTTTTT. It specifies CASSLGQGVEKLFF.